These 21 T cell receptor beta chains came from one sample sequenced in a study of blood T cell repertoires in COVID-19. TCRdb's table, derived via immunoSEQ multiplex PCR, lists solely in-frame clones and lacks some. The data contain fewer than 300,000 clones, approximately 78% of them singletons. Sequencing input: PBMCs or T cells enriched from blood (not recorded which). Receptors originate from a middle-aged man who had been exposed to COVID-19.

The chain employs TRBV28 and TRBJ2-5; 7 bases are shared with TRBD2. CDR1 and CDR2 (germline): MDHEN, SYDVKM. Germline trimming cut 6 bases from V and 9 bases from J; bases unmatched to any gene: 13. The CDR3 sequence is 14 residues long. The CDR3 nucleotides are TGTGCCAGCAGCTACTCAGTCGGAAGCGGGGCCCAGTACTTC. Protein sequence: CASSYSVGSGAQYF.

This chain links TRBV12-3 or TRBV12-4 with TRBJ2-7, with 8 bases that match TRBD1. The CDR3 sequence is 13 residues long. Unmatched junction bases numbered 3, after V lost 5 bases and J lost 3 bases. The CDR3 protein is CASSQGQDYEQYF. In DNA form, the CDR3 reads TGTGCCAGCAGTCAGGGACAGGACTACGAGCAGTACTTC.

The chain links TRBV2 to TRBJ1-1; 7 nucleotides agree with TRBD1. The length of the CDR3 is 13 residues. V lost 8 bases to trimming and J lost 1 base; unmatched junction nucleotides: 4. Germline V lookup: CDR1 SNHLY, CDR2 FYNNEI. The CDR3 sequence: CASSGTANTEAFF. As DNA, the CDR3 is TGTGCCAGCTCCGGGACAGCGAACACTGAAGCTTTCTTT.

The J gene is TRBJ1-5, the V gene TRBV5-4; 12 bases agree with TRBD1. CDR3 length equals 18 residues. With V trimmed by 4 bases and J by 1 base, 9 bases remained unmatched. Germline V CDR1 and CDR2: SGHNT, YYREEE (reference sequence). The CDR3 sequence: CASSIGTGGGLSNQPQHF. The CDR3 nucleotides read TGTGCCAGCAGCATCGGGACAGGGGGCGGATTAAGCAATCAGCCCCAGCATTTT.

In DNA form, the CDR3 reads TGCGCCAGCAGCTTGGCGGGGGAATACTATGGCTACACCTTC. It specifies CASSLAGEYYGYTF. The chain recombines TRBV5-1 with TRBJ1-2, with D maybe TRBD1 (5 bases). This CDR3 contains 14 residues. CDR1 is SGHRS, CDR2 YFSETQ, per germline. Trimming stripped 0 bases from V and 3 bases from J, with 9 bases between.

Written as DNA, the CDR3 is TGTGCCAGCAGTCTCATGACAGGGCTGGACACTGAAGCTTTCTTT. It codes for CASSLMTGLDTEAFF. The genes are TRBV28 and TRBJ1-1; TRBD1 agrees at 7 bases. The V gene's germline CDR1 is MDHEN and CDR2 SYDVKM. V dropped 5 bases and J dropped 3; count of bases not matched to a gene: 9. The length of the CDR3 is 15 residues.

V is TRBV6-4 and J is TRBJ2-7; 10 bases match TRBD1. Germline-derived CDR1 and CDR2 are MRHNA and SNTAGT. V was clipped by 8 bases and J by 3 bases; unmatched bases: 13. This CDR3 is 16 amino acids long. CDR3 bases: TGTGCCAGCGGGGGTCCCCCGGGACAGGGGAACTACGAGCAGTACTTC. Protein sequence: CASGGPPGQGNYEQYF.

This chain joins TRBV2 and TRBJ2-5; 12 bases agree with TRBD2. V shed 4 bases and J 4 bases; nucleotides not matched to a gene: 4. Germline values: CDR1 SNHLY, CDR2 FYNNEI. The CDR3 is 15 residues long. The CDR3 loop reads CASSVGLAGIETQYF. CDR3 DNA: TGTGCCAGCAGTGTAGGACTAGCGGGGATAGAGACCCAGTACTTC.

The chain employs TRBV6-5 and TRBJ1-1; D uncertain. CDR1 is MNHEY, CDR2 SVGAGI, per germline. Trimming pared 6 bases from V and 7 bases from J, leaving 12 bases between. The CDR3 has 12 amino acids. This chain's CDR3 is CASSRRSGEAFF. In nucleotides, the CDR3 is TGTGCCAGCAGCCGACGGAGTGGTGAAGCTTTCTTT.

The V call is TRBV5-6, the J call TRBJ1-3; TRBD1 might be the D (5 bases). Per the germline V gene, CDR1 is SGHDT and CDR2 is YYEEEE. Trimming removed 3 bases from V and 9 bases from J, with 13 bases in between. The CDR3 has 13 amino acids. The CDR3 sequence: CASSWRGAGTIYF. The CDR3 nucleotides are TGTGCCAGCAGCTGGAGGGGCGCAGGCACCATATATTTT.

The chain has TRBV7-3 and TRBJ2-1, with D possibly matching TRBD2 (6 bases). The CDR3 runs to 14 residues. Trimming took off 2 bases at V and 5 bases at J, with 10 bases between the two ends. The germline gives CDR1 SGHTA, CDR2 FQGTGA. The CDR3 loop is CASSLAGIHNEQFF. The DNA of the CDR3 is TGTGCCAGCAGCTTAGCGGGGATTCACAATGAGCAGTTCTTC. Full variable domain (outside the CDR3, taken from reference TRBV7-3 and TRBJ2-1): GAGVSQTPSNKVTEKGKYVELRCDPISGHTALYWYRQSLGQGPEFLIYFQGTGAADDSGLPNDRFFAVRPEGSVSTLKIQRTERGDSAVYLCASSLAGIHNEQFFGPGTRLTVL.

This clone was observed a handful of times. The V gene is TRBV5-4, the J gene TRBJ2-7; TRBD2 matches 12 bases. Trimming at V came to 4 bases and at J to 0 bases, leaving 2 bases not matched to a gene. CDR1 is SGHNT, CDR2 YYREEE, per germline (reference sequence). The CDR3 runs to 15 residues. CDR3 DNA: TGTGCCAGCAGCCTAGCGGGAGGGGGCTCCTACGAGCAGTACTTC. Encoded protein: CASSLAGGGSYEQYF.

This clone was seen a single time. This chain connects TRBV10-2 to TRBJ2-7; 7 positions match TRBD2. This CDR3 comprises 11 residues. V lost 8 bases and J lost 4; bases outside the gene matches: 2. The germline gives CDR1 WSHSY, CDR2 SAAADI. CDR3 loop: CASGGEYEQYF. CDR3 bases: TGCGCCAGCGGGGGGGAGTACGAGCAGTACTTC.

The chain is built from TRBV5-1 and TRBJ2-1, with D tentatively TRBD1 (6 bases). Germline V gene lookup returns CDR1 SGHRS and CDR2 YFSETQ. The CDR3 is 16 amino acids. Trimming took off 1 base at V and 3 bases at J, with 14 bases between the two ends. This CDR3 reads CASSLWSTGFYNEQFF. Written as DNA, the CDR3 is TGCGCCAGCAGCTTGTGGTCGACAGGATTCTACAATGAGCAGTTCTTC.

This clone has just one count. The rearrangement uses TRBV2 and TRBJ2-3; unclear D gene. CDR3 length: 11 amino acids. Germline CDR1 reads SNHLY; CDR2 reads FYNNEI. V lost 4 bases to trimming and J lost 10 bases, with 9 bases between them. The CDR3 loop reads CASSVHEAQYF. The CDR3, as DNA: TGTGCCAGCAGTGTTCATGAGGCGCAGTATTTT.

This rearrangement joins TRBV6-1 to TRBJ1-5; D is ambiguous. Germline loops: CDR1 MNHNS, CDR2 SASEGT. This CDR3 is built from 16 residues. Deletions cut 1 base from V and 0 bases from J, with 10 bases between. The CDR3 region has the DNA TGTGCCAGCAGTGAAGTGCATCGGTATAGCAATCAGCCCCAGCATTTT. Protein sequence: CASSEVHRYSNQPQHF.

V and J are TRBV19 and TRBJ1-5; the D is unclear. V lost 6 bases, J lost 0 bases, and 18 bases lay in between. The V gene's germline CDR1 is LNHDA and CDR2 SQIVND (reference sequence). The CDR3 is made up of 17 amino acids. As DNA, the CDR3 is TGTGCCAGTAGCACCTCTAGTTCGAAGTCTAGCAATCAGCCCCAGCATTTT. As protein: CASSTSSSKSSNQPQHF. The full variable domain, its missing parts supplied by reference TRBV19 and TRBJ1-5, is DGGITQSPKYLFRKEGQNVTLSCEQNLNHDAMYWYRQDPGQGLRLIYYSQIVNDFQKGDIAEGYSVSREKKESFPLTVTSAQKNPTAFYLCASSTSSSKSSNQPQHFGDGTRLSIL.

This chain links TRBV10-2 with TRBJ2-7; a weak D match, TRBD1 (6 bases). CDR1 and CDR2 (germline): WSHSY, SAAADI. This CDR3 contains 14 residues. V gave up 3 bases and J gave up 7 bases, with 16 bases separating them. Written as DNA, the CDR3 is TGCGCCAGCAGTGATTGGGCCAGGGGCCTTGAGCAGTACTTC. Translating it yields CASSDWARGLEQYF.

The rearrangement uses TRBV5-6 and TRBJ1-1; D gene uncertain. This CDR3 comprises 16 residues. CDR1 SGHDT and CDR2 YYEEEE come from the germline V gene. Trimming cost V 4 bases and J 0 bases, with 16 bases left between them. The CDR3 loop is CASSGLARNLNTEAFF. CDR3 coding DNA: TGTGCCAGCAGCGGATTGGCGAGGAACTTGAACACTGAAGCTTTCTTT.

This clone turned up a few times. The chain uses TRBV10-3 and TRBJ2-5; weak D call: TRBD1 (6 bases). The germline V gene encodes CDR1 ENHRY and CDR2 SYGVKD. The CDR3 length is 15 residues. V was pared by 6 bases and J by 4 bases, with 18 bases between. The CDR3 region is CAISPTGSYGETQYF. The CDR3 DNA is TGTGCCATCAGCCCCACAGGGAGCTATGGAGAGACCCAGTACTTC.

CDR3 protein: CASSPSDRSSYNEQFF. The CDR3 DNA reads TGTGCCAGCAGCCCTTCGGACAGGAGCTCCTACAATGAGCAGTTCTTC. The chain employs TRBV3-1 (or the pseudogene TRBV3-2) and TRBJ2-1, with TRBD1 identical over 7 bases. CDR1 is LGHDT, CDR2 YNNKEL, per germline (reference sequence). The length of the CDR3 is 16 residues. The ends lost 4 bases at V and 0 bases at J; junction bases unmatched: 6.